Included here is one T cell receptor beta chain sequence, with context. Its antigen is currently not known. Base qualities were left out, and no much larger clone turns up one base away. The record originates from a study of metastatic and nonmetastatic thyroid tumors (TCRdb year 2020). Regarding the study in general: Repertoires were compared across peripheral blood and tumor or nodule tissue samples from malignant and benign thyroid patients. Overall results and qualifications from the work: TCR beta diversity was reported as significantly higher in malignant tumors than in benign nodules, in both blood and tumor samples.

The CDR1 and CDR2 encoded by the germline V gene (reference sequence) are GTSNPN and SVGIG. V loses 5 bases, J loses 7 bases, and the germline ends lie 18 bases apart. Measured from the cysteine to the phenylalanine, the CDR3 is 14 residues long. Only CDR3 DNA is held: 42 bases, read in frame from base 1. To prepare the library, PCR was applied. Sequencing was carried out with an Illumina HiSeq 4000. The TCR beta-chain CDR3 region of each patient was profiled by high-throughput sequencing. The study's processing was this. The researchers built a classifier to tell apart papillary thyroid cancer patients with distant metastasis, based on CDR3 differences among clinicopathological groups. Repertoire diversity was assessed with the Shannon index, and tumor-blood repertoire similarity with the Morisita-Horn index. TCRdb redid the processing of the public reads, applying fastp at Q25 and MiXCR, and retained in-frame beta chains. The V and J calls were not made by the authors but by TCRdb's processing. Here the sample has under 20,000 clones; 16% occur a single time. The ten top clones hold approximately 17% of the sample.

No patient had received any treatment before thyroid surgery. Using T-cell receptor beta sequencing, the study looked back at clinical samples from patients collected from the early 2010s to the late 2010s. The sequencing input was blood. The TCR was taken from a male donor with papillary thyroid cancer or a benign thyroid nodule (not recorded which). Some clones in this sample may be carry-over from other donors' samples. Rearrangement joined TRBV30 to TRBJ1-5, with the D gene not clear enough to name. The DNA sequence is as follows: TGTGCCTGGGGCGTTCCAGGAGGGCAGCAGCCCCAGCATTTT. Its translation is CAWGVPGGQQPQHF.